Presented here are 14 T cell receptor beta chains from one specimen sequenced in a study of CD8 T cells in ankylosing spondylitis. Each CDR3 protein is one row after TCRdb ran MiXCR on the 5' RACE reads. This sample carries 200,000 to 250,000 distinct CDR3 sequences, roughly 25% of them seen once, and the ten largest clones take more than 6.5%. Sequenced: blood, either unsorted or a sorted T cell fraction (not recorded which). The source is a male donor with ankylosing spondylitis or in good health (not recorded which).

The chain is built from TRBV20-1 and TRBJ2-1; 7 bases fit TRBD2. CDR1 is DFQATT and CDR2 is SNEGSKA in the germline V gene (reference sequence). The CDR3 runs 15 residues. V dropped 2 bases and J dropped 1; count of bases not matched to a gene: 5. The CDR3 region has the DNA TGCAGTGCTAGACGGTCTAGCGGATCCTACAATGAGCAGTTCTTC. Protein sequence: CSARRSSGSYNEQFF.

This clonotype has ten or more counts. CDR3 residues: CASSSLASPGNEQFF. As DNA, the CDR3 is TGTGCCAGCAGCTCCCTAGCGAGCCCCGGGAATGAGCAGTTCTTC. V gene TRBV7-3 combines with J gene TRBJ2-1, with D possibly TRBD2 on 6 matching bases. Germline V gene data show CDR1 as SGHTA and CDR2 as FQGTGA. The CDR3 loop spans 15 amino acids. V shed 4 bases and J shed 7 bases, with 17 bases lying between them.

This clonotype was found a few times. In nucleotides, the CDR3 is TGTGCCAGCAGCGGCCGACAGGCGCCCTCTGGGGCCAACGTCCTGACTTTC. Its translation is CASSGRQAPSGANVLTF. The V and J genes are TRBV9 and TRBJ2-6; perhaps TRBD1 as D (6 bases). The CDR3 length is 17 residues. Germline V gives CDR1 SGDLS, CDR2 YYNGEE. V lost 3 bases to trimming and J lost 0 bases, with 13 bases between them. The variable domain in full, completed from reference TRBV9 and TRBJ2-6, reads DSGVTQTPKHLITATGQRVTLRCSPRSGDLSVYWYQQSLDQGLQFLIQYYNGEERAKGNILERFSAQQFPDLHSELNLSSLELGDSALYFCASSGRQAPSGANVLTFGAGSRLTVL.

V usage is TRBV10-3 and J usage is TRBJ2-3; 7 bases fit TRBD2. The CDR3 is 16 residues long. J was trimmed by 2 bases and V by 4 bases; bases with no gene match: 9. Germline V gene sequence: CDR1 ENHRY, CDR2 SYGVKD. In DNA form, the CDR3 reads TGTGCCATCAGTGGAATGAAGCGGGGATACACAGATACGCAGTATTTT. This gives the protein CAISGMKRGYTDTQYF.

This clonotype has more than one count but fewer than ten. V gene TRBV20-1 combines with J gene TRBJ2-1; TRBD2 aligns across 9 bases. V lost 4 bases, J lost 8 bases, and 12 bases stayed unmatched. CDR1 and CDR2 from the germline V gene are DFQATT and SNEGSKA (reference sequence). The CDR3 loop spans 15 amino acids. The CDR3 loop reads CSATLTSGFGDEQFF. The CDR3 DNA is TGCAGTGCTACCCTGACTAGCGGATTTGGAGATGAGCAGTTCTTC.

CDR3 amino acids: CATSGLKNTEAFF. As DNA, the CDR3 is TGTGCCACCTCGGGACTCAAGAACACTGAAGCTTTCTTT. The V gene is TRBV2, the J gene TRBJ1-1; D might be TRBD1 (5 bases). Trimming cost V 10 bases and J 1 base, with 13 bases left between them. The CDR3 has 13 amino acids. Germline V lookup: CDR1 SNHLY, CDR2 FYNNEI.

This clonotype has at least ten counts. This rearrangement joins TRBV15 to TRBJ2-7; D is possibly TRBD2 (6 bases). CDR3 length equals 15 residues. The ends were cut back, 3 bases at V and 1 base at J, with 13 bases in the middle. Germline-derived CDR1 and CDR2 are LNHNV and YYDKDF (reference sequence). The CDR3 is CATSSRDSRSYEQYF. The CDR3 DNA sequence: TGTGCCACCAGCAGCCGGGACTCCCGATCCTACGAGCAGTACTTC.

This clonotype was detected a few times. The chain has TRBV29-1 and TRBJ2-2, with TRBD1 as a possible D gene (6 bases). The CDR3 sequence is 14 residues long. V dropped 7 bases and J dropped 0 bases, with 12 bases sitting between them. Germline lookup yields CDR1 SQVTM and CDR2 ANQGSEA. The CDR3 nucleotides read TGCAGCGGAGCACAGGGCTCGAACACCGGGGAGCTGTTTTTT. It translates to CSGAQGSNTGELFF.

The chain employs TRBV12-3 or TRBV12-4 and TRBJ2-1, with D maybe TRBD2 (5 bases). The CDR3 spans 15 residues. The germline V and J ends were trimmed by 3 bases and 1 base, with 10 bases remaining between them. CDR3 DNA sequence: TGTGCCAGCAGTTTCAACAGCGGATCCTACAATGAGCAGTTCTTC. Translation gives CASSFNSGSYNEQFF.

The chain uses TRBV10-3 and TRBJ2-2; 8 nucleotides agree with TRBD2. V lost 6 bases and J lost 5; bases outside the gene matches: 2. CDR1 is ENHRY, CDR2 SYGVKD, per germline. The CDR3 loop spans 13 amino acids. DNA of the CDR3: TGTGCCATCAGGGCGGGAGGAACCGGGGAGCTGTTTTTT. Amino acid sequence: CAIRAGGTGELFF.

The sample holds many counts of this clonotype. The CDR3 DNA reads TGTGCCAGCAGCTTAGGGGAGAGGCACACCGGGGAGCTGTTTTTT. Its protein is CASSLGERHTGELFF. The V gene is TRBV7-8, the J gene TRBJ2-2; D might be TRBD2 (5 bases). Trimming removed 1 base from V and 3 bases from J, with 9 bases in between. The germline gives CDR1 SGHVS, CDR2 FQNEAQ. This CDR3 region has 15 residues.

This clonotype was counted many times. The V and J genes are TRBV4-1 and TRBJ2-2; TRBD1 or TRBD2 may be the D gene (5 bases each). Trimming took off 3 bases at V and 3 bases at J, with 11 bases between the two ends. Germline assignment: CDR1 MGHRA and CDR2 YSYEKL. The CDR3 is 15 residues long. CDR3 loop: CASSHGKGDTGELFF. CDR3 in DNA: TGCGCCAGCAGCCACGGGAAAGGGGACACCGGGGAGCTGTTTTTT.

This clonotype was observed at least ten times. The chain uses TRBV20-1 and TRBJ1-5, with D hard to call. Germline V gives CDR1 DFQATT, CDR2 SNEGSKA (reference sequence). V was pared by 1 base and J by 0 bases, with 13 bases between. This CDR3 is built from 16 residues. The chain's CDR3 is CSARAPARYSNQPQHF. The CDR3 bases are TGCAGTGCTAGAGCCCCGGCGCGGTATAGCAATCAGCCCCAGCATTTT.

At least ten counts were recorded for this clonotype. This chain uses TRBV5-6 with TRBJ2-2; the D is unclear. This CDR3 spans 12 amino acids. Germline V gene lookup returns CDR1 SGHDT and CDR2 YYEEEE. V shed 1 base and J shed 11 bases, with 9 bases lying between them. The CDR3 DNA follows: TGTGCCAGCAGCTTGTCGACTCGAGAGCTGTTTTTT. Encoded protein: CASSLSTRELFF.